These T cell receptor beta chains were read from a single sample in a study of T cell responses to AZD1222 COVID-19 vaccine. TCRdb keeps only in-frame clones here, not all; method: immunoSEQ multiplex PCR. The repertoire consists of around 150,000 clones, with approximately 90% occurring once and the leading ten covering around 4.5%. Sequencing used peripheral blood, obtained 28 days after the second AZD1222 dose. All receptors come from an adult who received the AZD1222 COVID-19 vaccine. Both conserved end residues are part of each CDR3. The order of the fields is D gene, V gene, clone size, J gene, CDR3 protein, CDR3 DNA. A D gene is named only where the DNA matches it firmly. The size entry is marked missing in some rows and otherwise reads once, few, many or a size class.

.,TRBV27,few,TRBJ1-1,CASSSMKRITEAFF,TGTGCCAGCAGTTCCATGAAACGGATCACTGAAGCTTTCTTT
TRBD1,TRBV5-1,.,TRBJ2-1,CASSLGTGIYNEQFF,TGCGCCAGCAGCTTGGGGACAGGGATTTACAATGAGCAGTTCTTC
.,TRBV5-4,.,TRBJ2-3,CASSLPGSTDTQYF,TGTGCCAGCAGCTTGCCAGGCTCCACAGATACGCAGTATTTT
.,TRBV30,.,TRBJ1-1,CAWSKQVYTEAFF,TGTGCCTGGAGTAAACAGGTCTACACTGAAGCTTTCTTT
TRBD1,TRBV6-5,.,TRBJ1-2,CASRAGTANYGYTF,TGTGCCAGCAGGGCCGGGACAGCGAACTATGGCTACACCTTC
TRBD1,TRBV4-3,.,TRBJ1-1,CASSQRTTGVISEAFF,TGCGCCAGCAGCCAAAGGACTACAGGGGTAATATCTGAAGCTTTCTTT
.,TRBV14,.,TRBJ2-7,CASSQLRRTLGVEQYF,TGTGCCAGCAGCCAACTGCGGCGGACACTAGGGGTCGAGCAGTACTTC
.,TRBV5-1,.,TRBJ2-3,CASSFQTGQVEQYF,TGCGCCAGCAGCTTCCAGACAGGTCAGGTGGAGCAGTATTTT
.,TRBV29-1,.,TRBJ2-7,CSVREQSYEQYF,TGCAGCGTTCGGGAGCAGTCCTACGAGCAGTACTTC
.,TRBV19,.,TRBJ2-3,CASSISPATDTQYF,TGTGCCAGTAGTATAAGTCCCGCCACAGATACGCAGTATTTT
.,TRBV7-2,.,TRBJ2-7,CASSLDPGSYEQYF,TGTGCCAGCAGCTTAGACCCAGGATCTTACGAGCAGTACTTC
TRBD1,TRBV7-9,.,TRBJ1-6,CASSLHSWQGVGSPLHF,TGTGCCAGCAGCTTACATTCCTGGCAGGGGGTTGGTTCACCCCTCCACTTT
TRBD1,TRBV5-1,.,TRBJ1-6,CASRTDRGGSDSPLHF,TGCGCCAGCAGAACCGACAGGGGAGGATCGGATTCACCCCTCCACTTT
.,TRBV4-2,once,TRBJ2-2,CASSQDGGELTNTGELFF,TGTGCCAGCAGCCAAGACGGGGGAGAACTTACGAACACCGGGGAGCTGTTTTTT
.,TRBV7-9,.,TRBJ1-2,CASSLDSTNRGYTF,TGTGCCAGCAGCTTAGACAGTACGAACCGTGGCTACACCTTC
.,TRBV2,.,TRBJ1-4,CASRESEKLFF,TGTGCCAGCAGGGAAAGCGAAAAACTGTTTTTT
.,TRBV27,.,TRBJ1-1,CASSAYKVNTEAFF,TGTGCCAGCAGTGCGTACAAAGTGAACACTGAAGCTTTCTTT
.,TRBV7-9,.,TRBJ1-2,CASSYRDGYGYTF,TGTGCCAGCAGCTACCGGGACGGATATGGCTACACCTTC
.,TRBV6-5,.,TRBJ2-1,CASSYGSAGANEQFF,TGTGCCAGCAGTTACGGATCGGCGGGGGCGAATGAGCAGTTCTTC
.,TRBV6-5,.,TRBJ1-2,CASNGGHLGYTF,TGTGCCAGCAACGGGGGGCATCTTGGCTACACCTTC
.,TRBV30,.,TRBJ1-2,CAWSPEIYGYTF,TGTGCCTGGAGTCCGGAAATCTATGGCTACACCTTC
TRBD1,TRBV20-1,.,TRBJ1-4,CSASGQGARANEKLFF,TGCAGTGCTAGTGGCCAGGGGGCGCGGGCTAATGAAAAACTGTTTTTT
.,TRBV14,.,TRBJ1-1,CASSPSGNTEAFF,TGTGCCAGCAGCCCGTCGGGGAACACTGAAGCTTTCTTT
.,TRBV2,.,TRBJ1-1,CASSGQTDTEAFF,TGTGCCAGCAGTGGACAGACGGACACTGAAGCTTTCTTT
.,TRBV2,.,TRBJ1-1,CASGIRGGTEAFF,TGTGCCAGCGGGATTCGAGGGGGGACTGAAGCTTTCTTT
TRBD1,TRBV28,.,TRBJ1-2,CASSFLAFAGRGNYGYTF,TGTGCCAGCAGTTTTTTGGCCTTCGCTGGCAGGGGGAACTATGGCTACACCTTC
TRBD1,TRBV10-1,.,TRBJ2-2,CASSDWSVRNRGQGGELFF,TGCGCCAGCAGTGATTGGAGTGTACGAAACAGGGGGCAAGGCGGGGAGCTGTTTTTT
TRBD1,TRBV20-1,.,TRBJ1-1,CSASDRAEAFF,TGCAGTGCTAGCGACAGGGCTGAAGCTTTCTTT
.,TRBV2,few,TRBJ1-5,CASSQGNQPQHF,TGTGCCAGCAGTCAGGGGAATCAGCCCCAGCATTTT
TRBD1,TRBV5-6,.,TRBJ1-5,CASSSTGGIGQPQHF,TGTGCCAGCAGCTCCACAGGGGGCATAGGACAGCCCCAGCATTTT
.,TRBV19,.,TRBJ1-1,CASSISGSRAFF,TGTGCCAGTAGTATAAGTGGCAGTCGAGCTTTCTTT
TRBD1,TRBV19,.,TRBJ2-7,CASSTPGTAYEQYF,TGTGCCAGTAGTACACCCGGGACAGCCTACGAGCAGTACTTC
.,TRBV28,many,TRBJ1-2,CASWGTTLGYGYTF,TGTGCCAGCTGGGGGACAACTTTGGGCTATGGCTACACCTTC
.,TRBV11-2,few,TRBJ2-7,CASSPPSYEQYF,TGTGCCAGCAGCCCCCCCTCCTACGAGCAGTACTTC
.,TRBV7-9,.,TRBJ2-3,CASSPPGSPGDTQYF,TGTGCCAGCAGCCCTCCGGGCAGTCCGGGAGATACGCAGTATTTT
.,TRBV27,.,TRBJ2-1,CASSYSGTPSSYNEQFF,TGTGCCAGCAGTTACTCCGGGACCCCGAGCTCCTACAATGAGCAGTTCTTC
.,TRBV7-6,few,TRBJ1-1,CASIDARAQNTEAFF,TGTGCCAGCATCGACGCCCGGGCACAGAACACTGAAGCTTTCTTT
TRBD1,TRBV12-3/TRBV12-4,.,TRBJ1-2,CASSSTGGGGYTF,TGTGCCAGCAGTTCTACAGGGGGTGGTGGCTACACCTTC
.,TRBV19,few,TRBJ1-5,CASSIRGSIYSNQPQHF,TGTGCCAGTAGTATTAGGGGATCAATCTATAGCAATCAGCCCCAGCATTTT
.,TRBV12-3/TRBV12-4,.,TRBJ1-2,CASSLGRNYGYTF,TGTGCCAGCAGTTTAGGCAGGAACTATGGCTACACCTTC